This TCR beta chain was recorded in a study of blood T cell repertoires in COVID-19. Using immunoSEQ multiplex PCR, the repertoire was profiled, and TCRdb retains in-frame clones only, with some absent. The sample lists around 310,000 clones, about 90% occurring once. CDR3 size: 13 residues. Germline V gene data show CDR1 as MDHEN and CDR2 as SYDVKM. With 3 bases removed from V and 7 bases from J, the gap between germline ends came to 13 bases. Those enrolled, adults aged roughly 18 to 90 years, came from 24 US areas. Cohort placement rested on clinical history that participants reported themselves. This receptor was taken from a woman aged 25 to 39 who had recovered from COVID-19. The chain is built from TRBV28 and TRBJ2-7; D possibly corresponds to TRBD2 (6 bases). The specimen sequenced was PBMCs or T cells enriched from blood (not recorded which). The CDR3 sequence is CASSFGGLGEQYF. The CDR3 DNA follows: TGTGCCAGCAGTTTCGGGGGACTGGGGGAGCAGTACTTC.